This T cell receptor beta chain was captured by sequencing in a study of control samples from healthy donors and cancer patients. Only in-frame clones appear in the TCRdb table, and some are missing; sequencing was by immunoSEQ multiplex PCR. The sample lists fewer than 80,000 clones; nearly 90% were seen once. V lost 3 bases and J lost 5; bases outside the gene matches: 5. Germline V gene lookup returns CDR1 SGDLS and CDR2 YYNGEE. The CDR3 consists of 15 residues. The chain combines TRBV9 with TRBJ1-6; TRBD1 agrees at 7 bases. This sequence was found in a man in his 60s with colorectal cancer. Input material: PBMCs. CDR3 in amino acids: CASSEGTGDNSPLHF. For the CDR3, the DNA is TGTGCCAGCAGCGAAGGTACAGGGGATAATTCACCCCTCCACTTT.